This TCR beta chain was sequenced in a study of blood T cells in healthy people across ages. The sample holds a few counts of this clonotype. The CDR3 has 17 residues. Germline-derived CDR1 and CDR2 are SGHAT and FQNNGV. V lost 0 bases, J lost 6 bases, and 10 bases stayed unmatched. A J-beta primer mix and a sample-barcoded 5' primer were used in a second PCR of roughly 6 to 11 cycles. TCRdb processed the 5' RACE reads anew with MiXCR; each CDR3 protein has one entry. The repertoire includes around 1,000,000 distinct CDR3 sequences, 35% to 40% of them detected once, and approximately 14% sits in the top ten. Donors were healthy Caucasian individuals from Russia aged about 6 to 90.

This sequence joins TRBV11-2 and TRBJ2-3; 9 bases are a match to TRBD2. Sequenced sample: blood. The TCR sequence derives from a man younger than 35 in good health. CDR3 DNA: TGTGCCAGCAGCTTAGATCGGAGAGGCGGGGGGGGCGATACGCAGTATTTT. Protein sequence: CASSLDRRGGGGDTQYF.